The 10 T cell receptor beta chains in this list originate from one sample, sequenced in a study of T cell repertoires in cytomegalovirus infection. Each CDR3 protein is one row after TCRdb ran MiXCR on the reads. The sample yields about 740,000 distinct CDR3 sequences, about a third seen once. Input material: PBMCs. The source of these receptors is a human donor in good health (CMV status not recorded). Some clones in this sample may be carry-over from other donors' samples.

The gene calls are TRBV2 and TRBJ2-7, with D hard to call. The germline V gene encodes CDR1 SNHLY and CDR2 FYNNEI. V shed 7 bases and J shed 3 bases, with 13 bases lying between them. The CDR3 totals 13 residues. The CDR3 protein is CASNILPLYEQYF. The CDR3 DNA reads TGTGCCAGCAACATATTGCCTCTCTACGAGCAGTACTTC.

This clonotype was counted a few times. This rearrangement joins TRBV27 to TRBJ2-5; D may match TRBD1 or TRBD2 (6 bases each). Looked up from germline, CDR1 is MNHEY and CDR2 is SMNVEV (reference sequence). The V end lost 4 bases, the J end lost 4 bases, and 19 bases lay between the germline ends. The CDR3 contains 16 residues. CDR3 region: CASSYAPGRGGETQYF. The DNA of the CDR3 is TGTGCCAGCAGTTATGCTCCCGGGAGAGGGGGAGAGACCCAGTACTTC.

This clonotype was seen a few times. The gene calls are TRBV12-3 or TRBV12-4 and TRBJ2-5; TRBD2 might be the D (5 bases). CDR3 size: 14 residues. The V gene lost 7 bases and the J gene lost 7 bases, with 19 bases spanning the gap. CDR3 bases: TGTGCCAGCATCCTAGGACCCCCTCGGGGGACCCAGTACTTC. Its translation: CASILGPPRGTQYF.

This clonotype was counted only a few times. The genes are TRBV7-6 and TRBJ2-7, with D perhaps given as TRBD1 or TRBD2 (5 bases each). Per germline, CDR1 SGHVS and CDR2 FNYEAQ. Trimming removed 1 base at V and 5 bases at J, with 9 bases between. This CDR3 comprises 13 residues. The CDR3 coding sequence is TGTGCCAGCAGCTTAGAGTGGGGGAACGAGCAGTACTTC. Its translation: CASSLEWGNEQYF.

This chain connects TRBV19 to TRBJ1-1; D might be TRBD1 (5 bases). This CDR3 comprises 13 residues. With 6 bases removed from V and 10 bases from J, the gap between germline ends came to 18 bases. Germline CDR1 reads LNHDA; CDR2 reads SQIVND (reference sequence). The CDR3 coding sequence is TGTGCCAGTAGCCACGACAGATCTCTGGGAGCTTTCTTT. As protein: CASSHDRSLGAFF.

V gene TRBV7-9 combines with J gene TRBJ2-3, with 7 positions matching TRBD2. The CDR3 is 15 residues long. V trimming: 5 bases; J trimming: 7 bases; junction bases outside the gene matches: 12. Germline CDR1 and CDR2: SEHNR and FQNEAQ (reference sequence). CDR3 region: CASSRERGGAHTQYF. CDR3 bases: TGTGCCAGCAGCCGCGAGCGGGGAGGAGCACATACGCAGTATTTT.

This chain links TRBV6-5 with TRBJ1-4; D might be TRBD1 (6 bases). The CDR3 runs 15 residues. The germline V gene has CDR1 MNHEY and CDR2 SVGAGI. V was clipped by 2 bases and J by 7 bases, with 14 bases between them. The CDR3 here is CASSYAPGAGEKLFF. DNA for the CDR3: TGTGCCAGCAGTTACGCCCCGGGGGCGGGTGAAAAACTGTTTTTT.

This clonotype was seen more than once but under ten times. The rearrangement uses TRBV19 and TRBJ2-5, with no clear D. The germline V gene encodes CDR1 LNHDA and CDR2 SQIVND (reference sequence). The CDR3 length is 9 residues. V lost 9 bases and J 1 base, leaving 0 bases between the germline ends. CDR3 sequence (DNA): TGTGCCAGCCAAGAGACCCAGTACTTC. It codes for CASQETQYF.

This clonotype was detected a few times. V usage is TRBV20-1 and J usage is TRBJ2-4; 8 nucleotides match TRBD1. After removal of 3 bases from V and 1 base from J, the junction contained 14 bases not matched to a gene. There are 18 residues in the CDR3. Germline CDR1 reads DFQATT; CDR2 reads SNEGSKA (reference sequence). The CDR3, as DNA: TGCAGTGCTAGCCAACCTTACCCAGGGGGCACCGCCAAAAACATTCAGTACTTC. It encodes CSASQPYPGGTAKNIQYF.

As to this clonotype: The conserved phenylalanine or tryptophan is not found at the CDR3 terminus, so this likely reflects a read error. The CDR3 loop is CASSLSVPDREGETQYL. The CDR3 bases are TGTGCCAGCAGTTTAAGTGTTCCGGACAGGGAAGGAGAGACCCAGTACTTA. The chain combines TRBV27 with TRBJ2-5; 8 nucleotides agree with TRBD1. The trim removed 2 bases at V and 4 bases at J, leaving 12 bases unmatched. The CDR3 loop spans 17 amino acids. Germline V CDR1 and CDR2: MNHEY, SMNVEV (reference sequence).